This passage covers 24 T cell receptor beta chains from one sample sequenced in a study of blood T cell repertoires in COVID-19. Clones were sequenced by immunoSEQ multiplex PCR, and TCRdb holds only the in-frame ones, with some missing. The table has some 250,000 clones, approximately 83% seen once. The specimen sequenced was peripheral blood. These receptor sequences come from a man between 45 and 60 years old with active or convalescent COVID-19.

V is TRBV27 and J is TRBJ2-3, with D perhaps matching TRBD1 (6 bases). Trimming cost V 4 bases and J 9 bases, with 17 bases left between them. The CDR3 runs 14 residues. Germline V gene lookup returns CDR1 MNHEY and CDR2 SMNVEV (reference sequence). Here the CDR3 DNA reads TGTGCCAGCAGTTGGGACGGCAACCAGGGGACGCAGTATTTT. Translated: CASSWDGNQGTQYF.

This clone showed up just once. The V call is TRBV6-5, the J call TRBJ1-4; unclear D gene. Germline assignment: CDR1 MNHEY and CDR2 SVGAGI. The CDR3 is 15 residues long. The germline V and J ends were trimmed by 11 bases and 0 bases, with 16 bases remaining between them. This CDR3 is CASKSRIATNEKLFF. CDR3 DNA: TGTGCCTCGAAGTCGAGGATTGCAACTAATGAAAAACTGTTTTTT.

The chain uses TRBV6-1 and TRBJ1-2; 8 bases align to TRBD1. CDR1 is MNHNS, CDR2 SASEGT, per germline. The CDR3 extends over 17 amino acids. Losses at the gene ends were 0 bases for V and 6 bases for J; bases not matched to a gene: 12. This chain's CDR3 is CASSEAGNRGSEDGYTF. The CDR3 region has the DNA TGTGCCAGCAGTGAAGCTGGGAACAGGGGGAGTGAGGATGGCTACACCTTC.

V is TRBV7-9 and J is TRBJ2-3; 7 nucleotides agree with TRBD2. V lost 9 bases, J lost 8 bases, and 14 bases stayed unmatched. The CDR3 runs to 14 residues. Germline values: CDR1 SEHNR, CDR2 FQNEAQ (reference sequence). CDR3 loop: CASSPRGSQGTQYF. Here the CDR3 DNA reads TGTGCCAGTAGTCCGCGGGGGAGTCAAGGTACGCAGTATTTT.

The chain uses TRBV27 and TRBJ1-1; weak D call: TRBD1 (5 bases). Trimming removed 3 bases at V and 4 bases at J, with 9 bases between. Per the germline V gene, CDR1 is MNHEY and CDR2 is SMNVEV (reference sequence). The CDR3 length is 13 residues. The DNA of the CDR3 is TGTGCCAGCAGTTTTGGACAACGCACTGAAGCTTTCTTT. Amino acid sequence: CASSFGQRTEAFF.

This sequence joins TRBV7-9 and TRBJ2-3; 7 nucleotides match TRBD1. The CDR3 contains 14 residues. The trim removed 2 bases at V and 3 bases at J, leaving 2 bases unmatched. CDR1 SEHNR and CDR2 FQNEAQ come from the germline V gene (reference sequence). CDR3 region: CASSLSRGTDTQYF. The DNA for the CDR3 is TGTGCCAGCAGCTTATCCAGGGGGACAGATACGCAGTATTTT. Variable domain in full (rest from reference TRBV7-9 and TRBJ2-3): DTGVSQNPRHKITKRGQNVTFRCDPISEHNRLYWYRQTLGQGPEFLTYFQNEAQLEKSRLLSDRFSAERPKGSFSTLEIQRTEQGDSAMYLCASSLSRGTDTQYFGPGTRLTVL.

This clone was seen once. The genes are TRBV12-3 or TRBV12-4 and TRBJ1-2; 7 nucleotides agree with TRBD1. Germline trimming cut 5 bases from V and 6 bases from J; bases unmatched to any gene: 6. The length of the CDR3 is 13 residues. CDR3 DNA: TGTGCCAGCAGTGTAGACAGGGCACATGGCTACACCTTC. Protein: CASSVDRAHGYTF.

This chain joins TRBV2 and TRBJ2-3; a weak D match, TRBD2 (7 bases). V was trimmed by 4 bases and J by 0 bases, leaving 11 bases between them. Looked up from germline, CDR1 is SNHLY and CDR2 is FYNNEI. CDR3 length: 15 amino acids. CDR3 in amino acids: CASSGGGGSTDTQYF. The CDR3 DNA reads as TGTGCCAGCAGTGGAGGCGGGGGCAGCACAGATACGCAGTATTTT.

Only a few counts were recorded for this clone. This chain links TRBV5-4 with TRBJ1-5; no clear D gene. CDR1 and CDR2 from the germline V gene are SGHNT and YYREEE (reference sequence). V lost 2 bases to trimming and J lost 2 bases, with 11 bases between them. The CDR3 is made up of 15 amino acids. The CDR3 DNA sequence: TGTGCCAGCAGCTTTAATCCGTTCCGCAATCAGCCCCAGCATTTT. Its protein is CASSFNPFRNQPQHF.

V is TRBV5-4 and J is TRBJ2-1; 9 nucleotides match TRBD1. The CDR3 totals 14 residues. Germline-derived CDR1 and CDR2 are SGHNT and YYREEE (reference sequence). V lost 3 bases and J lost 10; bases outside the gene matches: 8. CDR3 nucleotide sequence: TGTGCCAGCAGCTCCGGGACAGGGACGGGGGAGCAGTTCTTC. It specifies CASSSGTGTGEQFF.

This sequence joins TRBV7-7 and TRBJ2-7, with 9 positions matching TRBD1. After removal of 3 bases from V and 0 bases from J, the junction contained 3 bases not matched to a gene. CDR3 length equals 15 residues. Germline V gene sequence: CDR1 SSHAT, CDR2 FNYEAQ (reference sequence). The DNA of the CDR3 is TGTGCCAGCAGCTTGGGACAGGGCCGCTCCTACGAGCAGTACTTC. Residues: CASSLGQGRSYEQYF.

The chain couples TRBV5-1 to TRBJ2-3; the match to TRBD2 covers 9 bases. V shed 0 bases, J shed 2 bases, and the junction held 10 bases outside the gene matches. The CDR3 consists of 18 residues. The germline gives CDR1 SGHRS, CDR2 YFSETQ. The CDR3 spells CASSLGDSGGRYTDTQYF. CDR3 bases: TGCGCCAGCAGCTTGGGGGATAGCGGGGGCCGTTACACAGATACGCAGTATTTT.

The rearrangement links TRBV7-9 to TRBJ2-7; 10 positions agree with TRBD1. CDR3 length: 14 residues. V gave up 2 bases and J gave up 4 bases; unmatched junction bases: 2. CDR1 is SEHNR and CDR2 is FQNEAQ in the germline V gene (reference sequence). CDR3 residues: CASSLLGQGYEQYF. The DNA of the CDR3 is TGTGCCAGCAGCTTATTGGGACAGGGGTACGAGCAGTACTTC.

The chain carries TRBV18 and TRBJ1-4, with TRBD1 matching over 8 bases. Losses at the gene ends were 2 bases for V and 3 bases for J; bases not matched to a gene: 2. The CDR3 runs 15 residues. Germline assignment: CDR1 KGHSH and CDR2 LQKENI. CDR3 in DNA: TGTGCCAGCTCACCAGAGACAGGGGCTAATGAAAAACTGTTTTTT. This codes for CASSPETGANEKLFF.

V and J are TRBV2 and TRBJ2-1, with 9 bases that match TRBD1. The germline gives CDR1 SNHLY, CDR2 FYNNEI. The ends lost 7 bases at V and 8 bases at J; junction bases unmatched: 9. The CDR3 has 14 residues. The CDR3: CASNRDRVSDEQFF. CDR3 DNA: TGTGCCAGCAACCGGGACAGGGTATCGGATGAGCAGTTCTTC.

The chain carries TRBV15 and TRBJ1-4; D may be TRBD1 (5 bases). Germline CDR1 and CDR2: LNHNV and YYDKDF (reference sequence). The CDR3 consists of 17 residues. V shed 2 bases and J shed 3 bases, with 16 bases lying between them. CDR3 loop: CATSRTQSRVANEKLFF. CDR3 DNA sequence: TGTGCCACCAGCAGAACTCAATCCAGGGTGGCTAATGAAAAACTGTTTTTT.

The chain couples TRBV6-4 to TRBJ1-2; D is unclear. The CDR3 length is 13 residues. V was shortened by 2 bases and J by 6 bases, with 10 bases between the two germline ends. Germline V gives CDR1 MRHNA, CDR2 SNTAGT. CDR3: CASSDQAPHGYTF. In nucleotides, the CDR3 is TGTGCCAGCAGTGACCAGGCCCCGCATGGCTACACCTTC.

The chain joins TRBV7-9 to TRBJ1-2; the D is unclear. The CDR3 totals 14 residues. Germline V gene sequence: CDR1 SEHNR, CDR2 FQNEAQ (reference sequence). V was clipped by 5 bases and J by 4 bases, with 14 bases between them. Here the CDR3 DNA reads TGTGCCAGCAGCCGGAGTGCGGAAGTCTATGGCTACACCTTC. Translation: CASSRSAEVYGYTF.

The J gene is TRBJ2-3, the V gene TRBV11-3; weak D call: TRBD2 (6 bases). The CDR3 contains 13 residues. Germline values: CDR1 SGHNT, CDR2 YENEEA. V dropped 4 bases and J dropped 5 bases, with 10 bases sitting between them. CDR3 DNA sequence: TGTGCCAGCAGCTCGTTGGGAGGAGATACGCAGTATTTT. Protein: CASSSLGGDTQYF. Full variable domain (outside the CDR3, taken from reference TRBV11-3 and TRBJ2-3): EAGVVQSPRYKIIEKKQPVAFWCNPISGHNTLYWYLQNLGQGPELLIRYENEEAVDDSQLPKDRFSAERLKGVDSTLKIQPAELGDSAVYLCASSSLGGDTQYFGPGTRLTVL.

V and J are TRBV9 and TRBJ1-3; D not resolved. The ends were cut back, 0 bases at V and 3 bases at J, with 7 bases in the middle. This CDR3 region has 14 residues. The germline CDR1 and CDR2 sequences are SGDLS and YYNGEE. The CDR3 bases are TGTGCCAGCAGCGTAGGCCAGGTTGGAAACACCATATATTTT. It encodes CASSVGQVGNTIYF.

The J gene is TRBJ2-1, the V gene TRBV5-1; 12 positions match TRBD2. Germline-derived CDR1 and CDR2 are SGHRS and YFSETQ. V lost 0 bases and J lost 2; bases outside the gene matches: 6. The CDR3 has 18 residues. CDR3 residues: CASSLASSGGVTYNEQFF. The CDR3 DNA reads as TGCGCCAGCAGCTTGGCCTCTAGCGGGGGGGTGACCTACAATGAGCAGTTCTTC. The complete variable domain, with remaining parts taken from reference TRBV5-1 and TRBJ2-1, reads KAGVTQTPRYLIKTRGQQVTLSCSPISGHRSVSWYQQTPGQGLQFLFEYFSETQRNKGNFPGRFSGRQFSNSRSEMNVSTLELGDSALYLCASSLASSGGVTYNEQFFGPGTRLTVL.

The chain recombines TRBV27 with TRBJ1-1; maybe TRBD1 (6 bases). Germline lookup yields CDR1 MNHEY and CDR2 SMNVEV (reference sequence). V shed 2 bases and J shed 3 bases, with 22 bases lying between them. This CDR3 region has 18 residues. The chain's CDR3 is CASSLRAGTRPGDTEAFF. The CDR3 DNA reads as TGTGCCAGCAGTTTAAGGGCTGGCACCAGACCAGGGGACACTGAAGCTTTCTTT.

The V gene is TRBV20-1, the J gene TRBJ1-2, with TRBD1 identical over 8 bases. V trimming: 3 bases; J trimming: 0 bases; junction bases outside the gene matches: 6. This CDR3 is 15 amino acids long. Germline CDR1 and CDR2: DFQATT and SNEGSKA (reference sequence). CDR3 DNA: TGCAGTGCTAGTGGGACAGGCCTAGCTAACTATGGCTACACCTTC. Amino acids: CSASGTGLANYGYTF.

The CDR3 DNA reads TGTGCCAGCTCATACTCCGGTAGGGGGGGTTCCTACAATGAGCAGTTCTTC. As protein: CASSYSGRGGSYNEQFF. The chain employs TRBV18 and TRBJ2-1, with TRBD2 as a possible D gene (7 bases). The CDR3 covers 17 residues. The germline CDR1 and CDR2 sequences are KGHSH and LQKENI. Trimming cost V 5 bases and J 1 base, with 18 bases left between them.